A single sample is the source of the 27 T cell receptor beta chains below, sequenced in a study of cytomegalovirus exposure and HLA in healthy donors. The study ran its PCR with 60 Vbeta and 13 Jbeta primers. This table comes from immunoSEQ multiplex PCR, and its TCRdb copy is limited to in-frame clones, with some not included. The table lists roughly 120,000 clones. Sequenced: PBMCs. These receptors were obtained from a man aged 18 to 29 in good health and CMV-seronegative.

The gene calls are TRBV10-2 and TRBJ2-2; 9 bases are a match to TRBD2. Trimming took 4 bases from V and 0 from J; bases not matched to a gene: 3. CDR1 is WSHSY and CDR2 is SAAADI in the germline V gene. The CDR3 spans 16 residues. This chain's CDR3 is CASSVGGGANTGELFF. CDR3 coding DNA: TGCGCCAGCAGTGTCGGCGGGGGGGCGAACACCGGGGAGCTGTTTTTT.

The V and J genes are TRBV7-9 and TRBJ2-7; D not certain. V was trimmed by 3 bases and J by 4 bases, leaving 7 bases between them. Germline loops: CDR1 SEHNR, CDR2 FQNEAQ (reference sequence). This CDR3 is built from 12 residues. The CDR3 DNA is TGTGCCAGCAGCTTTTTCAGTTACGAGCAGTACTTC. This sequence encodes CASSFFSYEQYF.

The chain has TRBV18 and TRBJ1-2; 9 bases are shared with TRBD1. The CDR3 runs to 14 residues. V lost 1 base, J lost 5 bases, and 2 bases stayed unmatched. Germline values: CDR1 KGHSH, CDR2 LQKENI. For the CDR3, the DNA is TGTGCCAGCTCACCACAGGGACAGGGTTATGGCTACACCTTC. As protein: CASSPQGQGYGYTF.

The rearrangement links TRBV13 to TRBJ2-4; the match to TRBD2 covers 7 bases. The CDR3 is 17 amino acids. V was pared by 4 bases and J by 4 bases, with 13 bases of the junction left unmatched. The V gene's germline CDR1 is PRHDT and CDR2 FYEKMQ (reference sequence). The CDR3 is CASSSPRSGTGKNIQYF. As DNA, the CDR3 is TGTGCCAGCAGCTCCCCTAGGAGCGGGACGGGGAAAAACATTCAGTACTTC.

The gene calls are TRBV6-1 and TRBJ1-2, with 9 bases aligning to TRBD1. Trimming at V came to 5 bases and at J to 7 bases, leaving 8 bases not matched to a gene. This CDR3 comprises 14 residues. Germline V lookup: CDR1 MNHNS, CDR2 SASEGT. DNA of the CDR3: TGTGCCAGCAGTACAACGACAGGGGGTGGTGGCTACACCTTC. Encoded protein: CASSTTTGGGGYTF.

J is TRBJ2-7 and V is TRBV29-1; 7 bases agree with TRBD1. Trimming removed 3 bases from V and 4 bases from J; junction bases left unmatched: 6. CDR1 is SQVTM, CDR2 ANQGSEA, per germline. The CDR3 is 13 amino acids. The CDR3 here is CSVDGQETYEQYF. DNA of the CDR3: TGCAGCGTTGACGGACAGGAGACGTACGAGCAGTACTTC.

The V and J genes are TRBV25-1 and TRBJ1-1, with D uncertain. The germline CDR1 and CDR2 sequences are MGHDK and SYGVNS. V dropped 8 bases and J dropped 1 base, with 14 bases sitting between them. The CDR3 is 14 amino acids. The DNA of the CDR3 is TGTGCCAGCGGGAGGGCCGGGGAGAACACTGAAGCTTTCTTT. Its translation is CASGRAGENTEAFF. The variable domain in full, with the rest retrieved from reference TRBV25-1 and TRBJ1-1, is EADIYQTPRYLVIGTGKKITLECSQTMGHDKMYWYQQDPGMELHLIHYSYGVNSTEKGDLSSESTVSRIRTEHFPLTLESARPSHTSQYLCASGRAGENTEAFFGQGTRLTVV.

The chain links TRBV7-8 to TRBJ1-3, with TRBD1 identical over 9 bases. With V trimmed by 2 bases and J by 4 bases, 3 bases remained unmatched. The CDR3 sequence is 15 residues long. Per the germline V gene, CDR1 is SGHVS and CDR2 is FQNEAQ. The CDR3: CASSLTGTGGNTIYF. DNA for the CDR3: TGTGCCAGCAGCTTAACCGGGACAGGGGGAAACACCATATATTTT.

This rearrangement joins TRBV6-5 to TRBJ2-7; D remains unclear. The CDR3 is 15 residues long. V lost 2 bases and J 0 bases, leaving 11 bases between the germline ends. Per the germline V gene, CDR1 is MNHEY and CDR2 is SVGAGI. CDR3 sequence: CASSYLPVSSYEQYF. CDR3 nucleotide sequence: TGTGCCAGCAGTTACCTCCCGGTTAGCTCCTACGAGCAGTACTTC.

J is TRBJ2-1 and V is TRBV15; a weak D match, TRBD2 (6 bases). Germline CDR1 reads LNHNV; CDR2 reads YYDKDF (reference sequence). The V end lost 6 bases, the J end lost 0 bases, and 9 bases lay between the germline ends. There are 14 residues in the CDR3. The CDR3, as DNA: TGTGCCACCAGGGGACTTAGCTCCTACAATGAGCAGTTCTTC. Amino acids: CATRGLSSYNEQFF.

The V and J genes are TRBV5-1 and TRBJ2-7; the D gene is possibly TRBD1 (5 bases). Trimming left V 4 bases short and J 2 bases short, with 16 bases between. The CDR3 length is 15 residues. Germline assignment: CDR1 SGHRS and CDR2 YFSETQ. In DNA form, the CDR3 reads TGCGCCAGCAGCCCGGCTAGGGGTCTAGCCTACGAGCAGTACTTC. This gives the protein CASSPARGLAYEQYF. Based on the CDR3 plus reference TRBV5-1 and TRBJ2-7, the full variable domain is KAGVTQTPRYLIKTRGQQVTLSCSPISGHRSVSWYQQTPGQGLQFLFEYFSETQRNKGNFPGRFSGRQFSNSRSEMNVSTLELGDSALYLCASSPARGLAYEQYFGPGTRLTVT.

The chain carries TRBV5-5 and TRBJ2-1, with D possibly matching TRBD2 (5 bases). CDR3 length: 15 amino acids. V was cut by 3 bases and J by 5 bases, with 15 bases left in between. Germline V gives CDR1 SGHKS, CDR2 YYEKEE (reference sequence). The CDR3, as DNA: TGTGCCAGCAGCTGGGGAGTAACCGGAGACAATGAGCAGTTCTTC. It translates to CASSWGVTGDNEQFF.

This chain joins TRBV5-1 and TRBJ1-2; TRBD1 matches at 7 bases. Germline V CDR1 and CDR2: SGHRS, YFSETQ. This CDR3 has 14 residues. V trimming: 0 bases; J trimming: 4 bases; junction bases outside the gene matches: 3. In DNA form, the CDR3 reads TGCGCCAGCAGCTTGGAGGGGACAGTCTATGGCTACACCTTC. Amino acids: CASSLEGTVYGYTF.

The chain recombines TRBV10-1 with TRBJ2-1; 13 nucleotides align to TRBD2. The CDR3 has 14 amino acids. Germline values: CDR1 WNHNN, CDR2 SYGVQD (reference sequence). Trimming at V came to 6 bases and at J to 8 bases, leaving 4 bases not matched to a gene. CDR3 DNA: TGCGCCAGCAGCCCCGGACTAGCGGGAGATGAGCAGTTCTTC. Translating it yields CASSPGLAGDEQFF.

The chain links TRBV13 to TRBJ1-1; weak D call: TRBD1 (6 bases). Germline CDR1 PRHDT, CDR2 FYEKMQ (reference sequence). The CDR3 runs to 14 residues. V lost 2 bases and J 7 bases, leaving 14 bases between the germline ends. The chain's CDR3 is CASSLYRDAHEAFF. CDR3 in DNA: TGTGCCAGCAGCTTATACAGGGACGCACATGAAGCTTTCTTT. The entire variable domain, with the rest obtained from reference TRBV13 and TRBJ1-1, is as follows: AAGVIQSPRHLIKEKRETATLKCYPIPRHDTVYWYQQGPGQDPQFLISFYEKMQSDKGSIPDRFSAQQFSDYHSELNMSSLELGDSALYFCASSLYRDAHEAFFGQGTRLTVV.

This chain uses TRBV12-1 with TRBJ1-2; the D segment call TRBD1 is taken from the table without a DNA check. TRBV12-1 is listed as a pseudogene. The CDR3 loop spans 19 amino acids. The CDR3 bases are TGTGCCAGCAGCCGACCTTTTCGGACAGATTTAGCCCAATTTGGTGGCTACACCTTC. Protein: CASSRPFRTDLAQFGGYTF.

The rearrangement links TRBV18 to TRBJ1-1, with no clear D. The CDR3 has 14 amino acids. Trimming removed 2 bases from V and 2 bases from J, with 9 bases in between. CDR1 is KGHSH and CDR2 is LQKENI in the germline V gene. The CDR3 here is CASSPASYNTEAFF. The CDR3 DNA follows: TGTGCCAGCTCACCAGCCAGTTATAACACTGAAGCTTTCTTT.

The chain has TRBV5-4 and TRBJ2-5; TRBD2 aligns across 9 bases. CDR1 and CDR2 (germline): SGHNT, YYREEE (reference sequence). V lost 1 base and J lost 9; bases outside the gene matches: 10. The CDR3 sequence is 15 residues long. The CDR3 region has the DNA TGTGCCAGCAGCTTGTTGCGGGAGGGACCCGTTCCCCAGTACTTC. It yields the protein CASSLLREGPVPQYF.

CDR3 nucleotides: TGCGCCAGCAGTGGACAGTTCACTAGCACAGATACGCAGTATTTT. Translating gives CASSGQFTSTDTQYF. J is TRBJ2-3 and V is TRBV10-1; D is possibly TRBD1 (5 bases). Looked up from germline, CDR1 is WNHNN and CDR2 is SYGVQD (reference sequence). The CDR3 contains 15 residues. The germline V and J ends were trimmed by 4 bases and 0 bases, with 11 bases remaining between them.

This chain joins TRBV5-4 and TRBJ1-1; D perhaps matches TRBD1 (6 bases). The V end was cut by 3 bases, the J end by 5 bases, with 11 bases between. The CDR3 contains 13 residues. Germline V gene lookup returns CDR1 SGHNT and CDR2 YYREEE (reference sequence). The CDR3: CASSSDRTTEAFF. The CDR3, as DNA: TGTGCCAGCAGCTCCGACAGGACGACTGAAGCTTTCTTT.

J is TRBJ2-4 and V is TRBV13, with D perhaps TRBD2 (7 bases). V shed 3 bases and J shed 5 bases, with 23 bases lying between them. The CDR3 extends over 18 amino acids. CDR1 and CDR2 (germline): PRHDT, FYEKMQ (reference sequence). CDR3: CASSFAQGRLGGENIQYF. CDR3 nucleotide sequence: TGTGCCAGCAGCTTCGCCCAAGGACGGCTAGGGGGGGAAAACATTCAGTACTTC.

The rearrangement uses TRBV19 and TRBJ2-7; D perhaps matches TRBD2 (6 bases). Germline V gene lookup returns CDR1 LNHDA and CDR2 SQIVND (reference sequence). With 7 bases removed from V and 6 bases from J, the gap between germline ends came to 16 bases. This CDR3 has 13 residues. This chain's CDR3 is CASKGGELVEQYF. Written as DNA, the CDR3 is TGTGCCAGTAAGGGCGGGGAACTTGTCGAGCAGTACTTC.

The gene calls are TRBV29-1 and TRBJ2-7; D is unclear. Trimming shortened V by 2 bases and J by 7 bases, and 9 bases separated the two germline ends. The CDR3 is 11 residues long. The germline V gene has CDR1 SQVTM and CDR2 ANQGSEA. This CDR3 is CSVESGPEQYF. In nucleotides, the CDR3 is TGCAGCGTTGAAAGTGGGCCAGAGCAGTACTTC.

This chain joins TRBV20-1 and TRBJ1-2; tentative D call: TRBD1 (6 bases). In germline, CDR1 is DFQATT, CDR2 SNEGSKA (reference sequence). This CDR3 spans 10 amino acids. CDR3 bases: TGCAGAGGCAGGGGTGATGGCTACACCTTC. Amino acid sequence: CRGRGDGYTF.

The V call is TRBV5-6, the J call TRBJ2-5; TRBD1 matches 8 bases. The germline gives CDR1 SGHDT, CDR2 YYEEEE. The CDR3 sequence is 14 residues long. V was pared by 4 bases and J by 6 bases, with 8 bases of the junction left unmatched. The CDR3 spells CASSPTTGGKTQYF. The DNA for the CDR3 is TGTGCCAGCAGCCCGACTACAGGGGGAAAGACCCAGTACTTC.

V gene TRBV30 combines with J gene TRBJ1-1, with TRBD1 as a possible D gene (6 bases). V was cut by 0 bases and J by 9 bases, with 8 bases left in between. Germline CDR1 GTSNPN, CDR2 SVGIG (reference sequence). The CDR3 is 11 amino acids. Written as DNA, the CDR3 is TGTGCCTGGAGTGTTGGGGGCAAAGCTTTCTTT. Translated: CAWSVGGKAFF.

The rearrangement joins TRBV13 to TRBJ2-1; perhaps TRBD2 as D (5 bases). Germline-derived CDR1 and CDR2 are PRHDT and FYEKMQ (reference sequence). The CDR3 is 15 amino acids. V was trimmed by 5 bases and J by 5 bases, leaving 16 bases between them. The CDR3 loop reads CASSTRTGSHNEQFF. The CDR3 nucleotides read TGTGCCAGCAGCACACGGACTGGGTCCCACAATGAGCAGTTCTTC.